What follows are 7 T cell receptor beta chains derived from one specimen sequenced in a study of shared clonotypes between healthy human individuals. Using immunoSEQ multiplex PCR, the repertoire was profiled, and TCRdb retains in-frame clones only, with some absent. Of 2,100,000 or so clones in the sample, 90% to 97% were seen once. Sequenced sample: naive CD4+ T cells sorted from blood. Noted subset: CD45RA+ positively selected. These receptors came from a man aged 18 to 30 in good health.

The chain has TRBV7-2 and TRBJ2-3, with a possible D match to TRBD2 (5 bases). Trimming removed 1 base from V and 2 bases from J, with 10 bases in between. The CDR3 extends over 15 amino acids. The germline gives CDR1 SGHTA, CDR2 FQGNSA. The CDR3 DNA is TGTGCCAGCAGCTTAGGAGGGTATAACACAGATACGCAGTATTTT. Translated: CASSLGGYNTDTQYF.

The rearrangement uses TRBV30 and TRBJ2-2; 8 bases fit TRBD2. This CDR3 has 18 amino acids. The V segment lost 8 bases and the J segment 6 bases; nucleotides outside the gene matches: 23. Germline lookup yields CDR1 GTSNPN and CDR2 SVGIG (reference sequence). This chain's CDR3 is CARNGGGQDPAGAGELFF. CDR3 DNA sequence: TGTGCCCGCAACGGAGGTGGGCAAGATCCAGCGGGAGCCGGGGAGCTGTTTTTT.

The chain links TRBV2 to TRBJ2-7; D possibly corresponds to TRBD2 (6 bases). This CDR3 comprises 14 residues. V lost 6 bases to trimming and J lost 7 bases, with 19 bases between them. Germline V gives CDR1 SNHLY, CDR2 FYNNEI. The CDR3 bases are TGTGCCAGCAGGAAACAGTCCCCCGCGGGGGAGCAGTACTTC. Translating gives CASRKQSPAGEQYF.

This chain links TRBV19 with TRBJ2-3; D may be TRBD1 (6 bases). Looked up from germline, CDR1 is LNHDA and CDR2 is SQIVND (reference sequence). The V end lost 10 bases, the J end lost 1 base, and 18 bases lay between the germline ends. The CDR3 has 15 residues. The CDR3 sequence is CATSGAGTRTDTQYF. The CDR3 bases are TGTGCCACCTCTGGAGCCGGGACACGCACAGATACGCAGTATTTT.

The rearrangement uses TRBV25-1 and TRBJ1-4; 7 positions agree with TRBD1. The CDR3 spans 14 residues. Unmatched junction bases numbered 4, after V lost 2 bases and J lost 7 bases. Germline V lookup: CDR1 MGHDK, CDR2 SYGVNS. DNA for the CDR3: TGTGCCAGCAGTGAAAGGGGGCTGGTTGAAAAACTGTTTTTT. It specifies CASSERGLVEKLFF.

The gene calls are TRBV7-2 and TRBJ2-7, with D possibly being TRBD1 (5 bases). V was trimmed by 0 bases and J by 3 bases, leaving 12 bases between them. The CDR3 extends over 15 amino acids. From germline, CDR1 is SGHTA and CDR2 FQGNSA. CDR3: CASSLAPGLYYEQYF. In nucleotides, the CDR3 is TGTGCCAGCAGCTTAGCCCCAGGGCTCTACTACGAGCAGTACTTC.

This clone was detected only once. V usage is TRBV6-1 and J usage is TRBJ1-2; TRBD1 matches 7 bases. V gave up 4 bases and J gave up 8 bases; unmatched junction bases: 13. Germline V gene data show CDR1 as MNHNS and CDR2 as SASEGT. CDR3 size: 15 residues. DNA for the CDR3: TGTGCCAGCAGTGGAGGACCGACAGGGTTCCGGGGCTACACCTTC. Its translation is CASSGGPTGFRGYTF.